A selection of T cell receptor beta chains follows, all from one sample in a study of blood T cell repertoires in COVID-19. This table comes from immunoSEQ multiplex PCR, and its TCRdb copy is limited to in-frame clones, with some not included. Of 120,000 or so clones in the sample, about 83% were seen once. Material: peripheral blood. These receptors were collected from an elderly man with active or convalescent COVID-19. The CDR3 runs from the conserved cysteine through the conserved F or W. Fields, in order: CDR3 length, V gene, CDR3 protein.

>14|TRBV2
CASSGSGTGNIQYF
>12|TRBV7-9
CASSPLSYEQYF
>14|TRBV7-9
CASSLRLAGETQYF
>14|TRBV6-2/TRBV6-3
CASSTSTATGELFF
>15|TRBV5-1
CASSFQGSDNEKLFF
>12|TRBV19
CASSFSQETQYF
>12|TRBV19
CASGQANQPQHF
>13|TRBV25-1
CASSDPPQGAAFF
>14|TRBV27
CASSPLGQAYGYTF
>12|TRBV5-1
CASSQQGNEQFF
>16|TRBV7-5
CVRSLCWAGDHNEQFF
>17|TRBV9
CASSVGGGAPGVYEQYF
>16|TRBV27
CASSSTGTGSTDTQYF
>15|TRBV5-4
CASSLGLAGSETQYF
>13|TRBV5-1
CASTTGQDYGYTF
>17|TRBV5-1
CASSLLRLAGTTGELFF
>15|TRBV7-3
CASSLAGGYYNEQFF
>15|TRBV19
CASSTGGGGTGELFF
>17|TRBV18
CASSPPPGRGTGNTIYF
>15|TRBV7-3
CASSLVSGGPDTQYF
>15|TRBV11-2
CASSYLTGGEGVQYF
>16|TRBV2
CASSEDSGGSQETQYF
>13|TRBV19
CASSPTGGTEAFF
>13|TRBV6-5
CASSYSPGQEAFF
>12|TRBV7-2
CASSLDRDTQYF
>15|TRBV19
CASNVPGQGTYGYTF
>14|TRBV5-1
CASSFDRASNGYTF
>15|TRBV5-4
CASSMTSGRQETQYF
>15|TRBV28
CASSLAGGAGNTIYF
>15|TRBV7-2
CASSSSTGLNTEAFF
>16|TRBV5-6
CASSVLQQGWNTEAFF
>13|TRBV5-8
CASSLDRGSEQYF
>15|TRBV4-3
CASSQGRGSGYEQYF
>15|TRBV9
CASSVSGTGGEKLFF
>13|TRBV7-9
CASRDRRGGTIYF
>16|TRBV6-2/TRBV6-3
CASSYSNSGNRETQYF
>13|TRBV10-3
CAIKRQGDTEAFF
>16|TRBV7-2
CASSLNGQGAYQPQHF
>11|TRBV20-1
CSAWDTYEQYF
>13|TRBV12-3/TRBV12-4
CASSIQGPDTQYF
>15|TRBV7-6
CASSLSLVGWNEQYF
>15|TRBV3-1/TRBV3-2
CASSRGGPTYNEQFF
>15|TRBV7-2
CASTPSGGAGDTQYF
>16|TRBV7-6
CASSPTRPTGKEKLFF
>14|TRBV5-1
CASSLGGLGTEAFF
>14|TRBV28
CASSPTTGNNEQFF
>15|TRBV5-8
CASSLGTGINTEAFF
>16|TRBV6-5
CASSFRWRSLNSPLHF
>12|TRBV21-1
CASHRVVAEAFF
>14|TRBV5-1
CASSQGTGWDIQYF
>15|TRBV7-2
CASSLFQGRDQPQHF
>17|TRBV6-2/TRBV6-3
CASRPRTGGYGGYGYTF
>15|TRBV5-1
CASRWSGQGASEAFF
>15|TRBV6-5
CASSYDRGPYNEQFF
>17|TRBV19
CASSIPRGRKNTGELFF
>15|TRBV21-1
CASSKSPVRSYEQYF